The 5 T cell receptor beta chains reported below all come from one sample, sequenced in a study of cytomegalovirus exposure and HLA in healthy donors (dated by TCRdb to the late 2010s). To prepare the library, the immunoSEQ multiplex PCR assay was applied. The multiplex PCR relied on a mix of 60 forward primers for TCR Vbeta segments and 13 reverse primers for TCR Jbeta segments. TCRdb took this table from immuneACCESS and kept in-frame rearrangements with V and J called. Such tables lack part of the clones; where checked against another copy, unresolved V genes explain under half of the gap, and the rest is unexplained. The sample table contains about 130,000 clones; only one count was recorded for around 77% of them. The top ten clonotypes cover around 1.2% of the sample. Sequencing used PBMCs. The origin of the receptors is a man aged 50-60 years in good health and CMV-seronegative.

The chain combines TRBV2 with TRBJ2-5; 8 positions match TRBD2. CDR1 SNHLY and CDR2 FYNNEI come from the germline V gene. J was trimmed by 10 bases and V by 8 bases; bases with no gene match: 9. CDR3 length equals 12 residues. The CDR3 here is CASREGLGDQYF. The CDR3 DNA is TGTGCCAGCCGGGAGGGCCTGGGAGACCAGTACTTC. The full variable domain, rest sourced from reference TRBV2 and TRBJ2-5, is EPEVTQTPSHQVTQMGQEVILRCVPISNHLYFYWYRQILGQKVEFLVSFYNNEISEKSEIFDDQFSVERPDGSNFTLKIRSTKLEDSAMYFCASREGLGDQYFGPGTRLLVL.

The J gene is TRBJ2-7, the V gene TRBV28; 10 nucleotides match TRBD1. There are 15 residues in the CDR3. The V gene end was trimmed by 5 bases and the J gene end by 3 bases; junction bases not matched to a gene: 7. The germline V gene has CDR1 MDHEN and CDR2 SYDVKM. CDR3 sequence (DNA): TGTGCCAGCAGTCCATGGCGGACAGGGGGCTACGAGCAGTACTTC. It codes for CASSPWRTGGYEQYF.

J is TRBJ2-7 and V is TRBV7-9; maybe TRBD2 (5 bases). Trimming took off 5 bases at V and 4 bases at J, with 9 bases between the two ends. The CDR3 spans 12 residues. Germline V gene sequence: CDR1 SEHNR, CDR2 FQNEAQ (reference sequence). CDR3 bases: TGTGCCAGCAGCCCGACGGGGTACGAGCAGTACTTC. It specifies CASSPTGYEQYF.

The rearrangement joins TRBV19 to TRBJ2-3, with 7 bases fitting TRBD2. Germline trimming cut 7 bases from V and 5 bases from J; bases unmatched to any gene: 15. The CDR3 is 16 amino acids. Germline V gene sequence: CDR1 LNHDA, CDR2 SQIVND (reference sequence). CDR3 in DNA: TGTGCCAGTATTGGGAAGGGGAGGGGTCGGAAAGATACGCAGTATTTT. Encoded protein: CASIGKGRGRKDTQYF.

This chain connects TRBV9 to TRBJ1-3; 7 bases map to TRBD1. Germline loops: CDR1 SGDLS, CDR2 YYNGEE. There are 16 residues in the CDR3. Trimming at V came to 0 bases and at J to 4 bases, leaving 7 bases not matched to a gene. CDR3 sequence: CASSVELGTAGNTIYF. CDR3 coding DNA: TGTGCCAGCAGCGTAGAATTGGGGACAGCCGGAAACACCATATATTTT. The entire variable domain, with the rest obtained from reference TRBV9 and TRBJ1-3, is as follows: DSGVTQTPKHLITATGQRVTLRCSPRSGDLSVYWYQQSLDQGLQFLIQYYNGEERAKGNILERFSAQQFPDLHSELNLSSLELGDSALYFCASSVELGTAGNTIYFGEGSWLTVV.